The text below deals with one TCR beta chain. This specimen belongs to a study of blood T cell repertoires in COVID-19. This table comes from immunoSEQ multiplex PCR, and its TCRdb copy is limited to in-frame clones, with some not included. Of fewer than 300,000 clones listed, 88% are singletons. Germline assignment: CDR1 MGHRA and CDR2 YSYEKL. The CDR3 runs 16 residues. Between the trimmed V and J ends, which lost 1 base and 1 base, there was a span of 13 bases. The specimen sequenced was peripheral blood. The origin of this receptor is a man between 18 and 35 years old with active or convalescent COVID-19. V is TRBV4-1 and J is TRBJ1-1; D is ambiguous. CDR3 DNA: TGCGCCAGCAGCCAAGTTCCCGGACGGGGGAACACTGAAGCTTTCTTT. Protein: CASSQVPGRGNTEAFF.